This TCR beta chain was recovered during a study of vaccination effects on CD4 cells after COVID-19. The CDR3 runs 16 residues. CDR1 and CDR2 from the germline V gene are MGHRA and YSYEKL. Trimming left V 3 bases short and J 4 bases short, with 16 bases between. ViraFEST expansion of antigen-specific CD4+ T cells with viral peptide pools preceded sequencing. At the end of nine to ten days of culture, CD4+ T cells were isolated. A density of fewer than 2.5 million PBMC per well was used; these cells were cultured with 10 IU/ml IL-2 and about 10 ug/ml peptides. Each culture had half its medium swapped for IL-2 medium on days 3 and 7. Study-wide findings and caveats: Late after vaccination, infection- and vaccine-induced clones showed marked clonal contraction.

A remark on this clone: Antigen: not known.

Method: immunoSEQ multiplex PCR; TCRdb's copy keeps in-frame clones and lacks some. This table has approximately 87,000 clones, roughly 74% appearing once. This chain links TRBV4-1 with TRBJ2-1, with D tentatively TRBD1 (6 bases). This specimen consisted of CD4+ T cells from PBMCs cultured with HCoV-229E spike peptides, obtained before COVID-19 vaccination. This clonotype originated in a human donor who received a COVID-19 vaccine. CDR3 region: CASSQVSRQGYNEQFF. CDR3 nucleotides: TGCGCCAGCAGCCAGGTATCAAGGCAGGGGTACAATGAGCAGTTCTTC.